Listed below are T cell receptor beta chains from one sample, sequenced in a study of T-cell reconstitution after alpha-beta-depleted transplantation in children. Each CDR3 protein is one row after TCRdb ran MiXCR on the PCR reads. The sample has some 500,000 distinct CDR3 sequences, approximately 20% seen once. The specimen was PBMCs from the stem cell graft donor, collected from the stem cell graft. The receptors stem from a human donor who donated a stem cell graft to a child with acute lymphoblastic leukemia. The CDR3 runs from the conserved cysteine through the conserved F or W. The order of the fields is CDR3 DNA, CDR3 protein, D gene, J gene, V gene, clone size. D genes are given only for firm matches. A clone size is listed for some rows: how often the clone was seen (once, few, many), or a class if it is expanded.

CDR3nt: TGTGCCAGCAACGCGGGGCTAGTCGCTTACGAGCAGTACTTC
CDR3aa: CASNAGLVAYEQYF
d_gene: NA
j_gene: TRBJ2-7
v_gene: TRBV12-3/TRBV12-4
abundance: few

CDR3nt: TGTGCCAGCAGTGGGTTCGAAACCTCCTACGAGCAGTACTTC
CDR3aa: CASSGFETSYEQYF
d_gene: NA
j_gene: TRBJ2-7
v_gene: TRBV12-3/TRBV12-4
abundance: few

CDR3nt: TGCGCCAGCAGCCGTGACGGGGACTATGGCTACACCTTC
CDR3aa: CASSRDGDYGYTF
d_gene: NA
j_gene: TRBJ1-2
v_gene: TRBV5-1
abundance: NA

CDR3nt: TGTGCCAGCAGCTTCTCCAGGGACGGGGTGCAGTTCTTC
CDR3aa: CASSFSRDGVQFF
d_gene: NA
j_gene: TRBJ2-1
v_gene: TRBV6-5
abundance: NA

CDR3nt: TGTGCCAGCAGGCCCCTGGGAACTAGCGACACCTACGAGCAGTACTTC
CDR3aa: CASRPLGTSDTYEQYF
d_gene: TRBD2
j_gene: TRBJ2-7
v_gene: TRBV27
abundance: NA

CDR3nt: TGTGCCTGGGACGACTCTCCCGAAGAGACCCAGTACTTC
CDR3aa: CAWDDSPEETQYF
d_gene: NA
j_gene: TRBJ2-5
v_gene: TRBV30
abundance: few

CDR3nt: TGTGCCAGCAGCCAAGTTTACGAGCAGTACTTC
CDR3aa: CASSQVYEQYF
d_gene: NA
j_gene: TRBJ2-7
v_gene: TRBV3-1
abundance: many

CDR3nt: TGTGCCAGCCGGGAATTTCCGGGCTCTGGAAACACCATATATTTT
CDR3aa: CASREFPGSGNTIYF
d_gene: NA
j_gene: TRBJ1-3
v_gene: TRBV7-8
abundance: NA

CDR3nt: TGTGCCAGCTCTTTTCGTACTAGCGGGAGGGGGGTGTTCTTC
CDR3aa: CASSFRTSGRGVFF
d_gene: TRBD2
j_gene: TRBJ2-1
v_gene: TRBV12-3/TRBV12-4
abundance: NA

CDR3nt: TGTGCCAGTAGATTGTACAGGGGTTCCTACAATGAGCAGTTCTTC
CDR3aa: CASRLYRGSYNEQFF
d_gene: TRBD1
j_gene: TRBJ2-1
v_gene: TRBV19
abundance: few

CDR3nt: TGCGCCAGCAGCCAAGATCTAGGACTTCCCTCGGGGCGCACAGATACGCAGTATTTT
CDR3aa: CASSQDLGLPSGRTDTQYF
d_gene: NA
j_gene: TRBJ2-3
v_gene: TRBV4-1
abundance: NA

CDR3nt: TGCGCCAGCAGTCACCCAGGACTAGACGTCTACGAGCAGTACTTC
CDR3aa: CASSHPGLDVYEQYF
d_gene: TRBD2
j_gene: TRBJ2-7
v_gene: TRBV5-1
abundance: few

CDR3nt: TGCGCCAGCAGCTTCGGACTAGCGGGACTCCAAGAGACCCAGTACTTC
CDR3aa: CASSFGLAGLQETQYF
d_gene: TRBD2
j_gene: TRBJ2-5
v_gene: TRBV5-1
abundance: few

CDR3nt: TGTGCCAGCAGCGGGGACGGCTACGAGCAGTACTTC
CDR3aa: CASSGDGYEQYF
d_gene: NA
j_gene: TRBJ2-7
v_gene: TRBV5-7
abundance: NA

CDR3nt: TGCGCCAGCAGCTTGGGGACAGGGAACACTGAAGCTTTCTTT
CDR3aa: CASSLGTGNTEAFF
d_gene: TRBD1
j_gene: TRBJ1-1
v_gene: TRBV5-1
abundance: many

CDR3nt: TGCGCCAGCAGCCAAAACAGCGGGAGTTCCTACGAGCAGTACTTC
CDR3aa: CASSQNSGSSYEQYF
d_gene: TRBD2
j_gene: TRBJ2-7
v_gene: TRBV4-1
abundance: NA

CDR3nt: TGCAGTGCCCATTCCCACGAGGGGGATACGCAGTATTTT
CDR3aa: CSAHSHEGDTQYF
d_gene: NA
j_gene: TRBJ2-3
v_gene: TRBV20-1
abundance: NA

CDR3nt: TGTGCCAGCAGTTTAGGGGCTATTAGCGGGAGCACCCCCTACGAGCAGTACTTC
CDR3aa: CASSLGAISGSTPYEQYF
d_gene: TRBD2
j_gene: TRBJ2-7
v_gene: TRBV27
abundance: NA

CDR3nt: TGTGCCAGCAGGCAATTATACGACCGTCCCTACGAGCAGTACTTC
CDR3aa: CASRQLYDRPYEQYF
d_gene: NA
j_gene: TRBJ2-7
v_gene: TRBV4-2
abundance: NA

CDR3nt: TGCGCCAGCAGCTTGGTACTAGCGGGAGGGCAAAAGAATGAGCAGTTCTTC
CDR3aa: CASSLVLAGGQKNEQFF
d_gene: TRBD2
j_gene: TRBJ2-1
v_gene: TRBV5-1
abundance: NA

CDR3nt: TGTGCCAGCAGTTTAAGCGGGAGGGCCGTGGGCAATGAGCAGTTCTTC
CDR3aa: CASSLSGRAVGNEQFF
d_gene: TRBD2
j_gene: TRBJ2-1
v_gene: TRBV12-3/TRBV12-4
abundance: NA

CDR3nt: TGTGCCAGCAGCGTAGTGGGGGAGCGGGAGTCAGATACGCAGTATTTT
CDR3aa: CASSVVGERESDTQYF
d_gene: TRBD2
j_gene: TRBJ2-3
v_gene: TRBV9
abundance: NA

CDR3nt: TGTGCCAGCAGCCGTAGACTTAGGGGAGATACGCAGTATTTT
CDR3aa: CASSRRLRGDTQYF
d_gene: NA
j_gene: TRBJ2-3
v_gene: TRBV7-8
abundance: NA

CDR3nt: TGCGCCAGCAGCTTGGGGTCAGGGGGATCCGAGCAGTACTTC
CDR3aa: CASSLGSGGSEQYF
d_gene: TRBD1
j_gene: TRBJ2-7
v_gene: TRBV5-1
abundance: NA

CDR3nt: TGTGCCAGCAGCTTGGCCACTGTGCCAGATACGCAGTATTTT
CDR3aa: CASSLATVPDTQYF
d_gene: NA
j_gene: TRBJ2-3
v_gene: TRBV5-4
abundance: NA

CDR3nt: TGCGCCAGCAGCGCACCGGGACACCGCTACGAGCAGTACTTC
CDR3aa: CASSAPGHRYEQYF
d_gene: NA
j_gene: TRBJ2-7
v_gene: TRBV5-1
abundance: NA

CDR3nt: TGCGCCAGCAGCCAAGGGCCCCCCAGCGGGAGTACCGAGCAGTACTTC
CDR3aa: CASSQGPPSGSTEQYF
d_gene: TRBD2
j_gene: TRBJ2-7
v_gene: TRBV4-1
abundance: few

CDR3nt: TGCAGCGCCGGGGAGGGTAATGAGCAGTTCTTC
CDR3aa: CSAGEGNEQFF
d_gene: TRBD2
j_gene: TRBJ2-1
v_gene: TRBV29-1
abundance: few

CDR3nt: TGCAGTGCTAGCGTCCGAAGCTCCTACGAGCAGTACTTC
CDR3aa: CSASVRSSYEQYF
d_gene: NA
j_gene: TRBJ2-7
v_gene: TRBV20-1
abundance: few

CDR3nt: TGCAGTGCCCCCGGGGTAGGGACCGGGGAGCTGTTTTTT
CDR3aa: CSAPGVGTGELFF
d_gene: NA
j_gene: TRBJ2-2
v_gene: TRBV20-1
abundance: NA

CDR3nt: TGCGCCAGCAGCCCATCCAAAGCGGGTGGAATCGGGGATGGCTACACCTTC
CDR3aa: CASSPSKAGGIGDGYTF
d_gene: NA
j_gene: TRBJ1-2
v_gene: TRBV5-1
abundance: few

CDR3nt: TGCAGCGTTTGGGACAGCTATTTGGGGACGCAGTATTTT
CDR3aa: CSVWDSYLGTQYF
d_gene: TRBD1
j_gene: TRBJ2-3
v_gene: TRBV29-1
abundance: NA

CDR3nt: TGTGCCAGCAGCCCGAGGTTACAGGGGGCGGTCTATGGCTACACCTTC
CDR3aa: CASSPRLQGAVYGYTF
d_gene: TRBD1
j_gene: TRBJ1-2
v_gene: TRBV7-3
abundance: few

CDR3nt: TGTGCCAGCAAAGGGACAAGTTACGAGCAGTACTTC
CDR3aa: CASKGTSYEQYF
d_gene: NA
j_gene: TRBJ2-7
v_gene: TRBV25-1
abundance: few

CDR3nt: TGTGCCAGCACCCATCCGAACCAGCACTATGGCTACACCTTC
CDR3aa: CASTHPNQHYGYTF
d_gene: NA
j_gene: TRBJ1-2
v_gene: TRBV7-9
abundance: few

CDR3nt: TGTGCCAGCAGTGACTGGGCTAGCGGGGCCTACAATGAGCAGTTCTTC
CDR3aa: CASSDWASGAYNEQFF
d_gene: TRBD2
j_gene: TRBJ2-1
v_gene: TRBV6-4
abundance: many

CDR3nt: TGCGCCAGCAGCTTGGGTTTAGCGACCCAGTACTTC
CDR3aa: CASSLGLATQYF
d_gene: NA
j_gene: TRBJ2-5
v_gene: TRBV5-1
abundance: NA

CDR3nt: TGTGCCAGCAGTACAGGGACTAGCGGGAGCGAGACCCAGTACTTC
CDR3aa: CASSTGTSGSETQYF
d_gene: TRBD2
j_gene: TRBJ2-5
v_gene: TRBV12-3/TRBV12-4
abundance: NA

CDR3nt: TGTGCCACCAGCAGAGATCGAACCCAGGCCCACAATCAGCCCCAGCATTTT
CDR3aa: CATSRDRTQAHNQPQHF
d_gene: NA
j_gene: TRBJ1-5
v_gene: TRBV15
abundance: few